The following is a TCR beta chain sequence with its context. The sample comes from a study of blood T cell repertoires in COVID-19. Study in general: PBMCs, B-cell-depleted T cells, or T cells provided the cDNA or gDNA that made up the material.

In the original workflow: Scientists estimated how many nucleated cells there were by amplifying reference gene primers. Assay used: immunoSEQ multiplex PCR; TCRdb lists only in-frame clones, some missing. V and J calls and clone size are given by that table; D and trimming were obtained from the DNA. The data show 280,000 or so clones, about 89% seen once. Per germline, CDR1 SNHLY and CDR2 FYNNEI. CDR3 length: 15 residues. V was cut by 6 bases and J by 0 bases, with 11 bases left in between. Source material: peripheral blood. The TCR comes from a woman aged 55-70 years with acute or convalescent COVID-19. This chain joins TRBV2 and TRBJ2-2; D is unclear. Here the CDR3 reads CASRMTWANTGELFF. DNA for the CDR3: TGTGCCAGCAGGATGACTTGGGCGAACACCGGGGAGCTGTTTTTT.